This T cell receptor (beta chain) was identified in a study of T-cell memory formation after mild COVID-19. Whole-study context: There were largely donor-specific TCR clusters.

This clonotype was recorded a few times. Its antigen is unknown. CDR1 is SNHLY, CDR2 FYNNEI, per germline. CDR3 length: 12 residues. Trimming cost V 6 bases and J 7 bases, with 12 bases left between them. In TCRdb, the 5' RACE reads were re-called with MiXCR into one record per CDR3 protein. This sample has fewer than 350,000 distinct CDR3 sequences; 15% to 20% occur once, and the top ten carry about 22%. The study's findings and limits: Detection of some responders pre-infection suggested pre-existing cross-reactive memory T cells participated.

The sequenced material came from PBMCs or a T cell subset sorted from them (not recorded which). The chain has TRBV2 and TRBJ1-1; D may be TRBD1 (5 bases). The TCR originated in a young man who had mild COVID-19 (a few samples of this study predate the infection). Cell type and time point are not known. CDR3 bases: TGTGCCAGCAGGCGGGACTCAGATGAAGCTTTCTTT. Its protein is CASRRDSDEAFF. Drawing the rest from reference TRBV2 and TRBJ1-1, the complete variable domain is EPEVTQTPSHQVTQMGQEVILRCVPISNHLYFYWYRQILGQKVEFLVSFYNNEISEKSEIFDDQFSVERPDGSNFTLKIRSTKLEDSAMYFCASRRDSDEAFFGQGTRLTVV.